This TCR beta chain is from a study of cytomegalovirus exposure and HLA in healthy donors. Overall study findings and caveats: As immune exposure information, only CMV serostatus was available.

The PCR used 60 Vbeta and 13 Jbeta primers. Clones were read by immunoSEQ multiplex PCR, and TCRdb kept only the in-frame ones, dropping some. The sample contains roughly 120,000 clones, roughly two thirds of which appear only once. This clone was seen a handful of times. Its antigen is as yet unknown. The V gene's germline CDR1 is KGHSH and CDR2 LQKENI. Trimming took 4 bases from V and 5 from J; bases not matched to a gene: 8. CDR3 length: 17 amino acids. The chain carries TRBV18 and TRBJ2-5; TRBD2 matches 15 bases. This TCR was recovered from a man aged 25-45 years in good health and CMV-seropositive. The sequencing sample was made of PBMCs. CDR3 amino acids: CASSRRTSGRAKETQYF. CDR3 DNA sequence: TGTGCCAGCTCACGCCGGACTAGCGGGAGGGCGAAGGAGACCCAGTACTTC.